The T cell receptor (beta chain) described here comes from a study of blood T cell repertoires in COVID-19. The repertoire was sequenced with immunoSEQ multiplex PCR; TCRdb's copy has only in-frame clones and lacks some. Here the sample spans around 260,000 clones, 84% being singletons. V was trimmed by 7 bases and J by 3 bases, leaving 15 bases between them. Germline CDR1 reads SQVTM; CDR2 reads ANQGSEA. There are 13 residues in the CDR3. The V gene is TRBV29-1, the J gene TRBJ1-1, with D perhaps matching TRBD1 (5 bases). Sequencing was performed on peripheral blood. The source of this sequence is a person aged 70 to 85 with COVID-19, enrolled during active disease. CDR3 DNA: TGCAGCGCCCTCCGGGGGGGGGACACTGAAGCTTTCTTT. Protein product: CSALRGGDTEAFF.